Given below is one T cell receptor (beta chain) in context. Its antigen is unknown. The data stem from a study of shared clonotypes between healthy human individuals. Findings of the study overall: Clonotypes which were not shared had lower generation probabilities than clonotypes that all four donors shared.

Terminally differentiated effector memory CD45RA+ cells were excluded by CCR7 positive selection of CD45RO-negative cells. Some clones are missing from TCRdb's copy, which holds only in-frame ones; the method was immunoSEQ multiplex PCR. The repertoire consists of roughly 2 million clones, with around 96% occurring once and the leading ten covering 0.9% to 1.3%. V lost 1 base and J lost 7, with 14 bases in between. The CDR3 totals 15 residues. Germline values: CDR1 MGHRA, CDR2 YSYEKL. This chain joins TRBV4-1 and TRBJ2-1; tentatively, D is TRBD2 (5 bases). This receptor was taken from a young man in good health. The material sequenced was naive CD8+ T cells sorted from blood. The CDR3 DNA reads TGCGCCAGCAGCCAAGTCGGAGATCCGGGAAATGAGCAGTTCTTC. Translated, it gives CASSQVGDPGNEQFF.